Given below is one TCR beta chain in context. This clonotype was recorded at least ten times. Its antigen is still unknown. No clone much larger than this one lies a single base away; base qualities are absent. Whole blood was used without cell fractionation, so all unsorted peripheral T cells were reflected in the repertoire. For RNA extraction, 2 to 2.5 ml of peripheral blood was collected into Tempus tubes. The study enrolled HIV-infected adults who had not yet received antiretroviral therapy and were about to begin treatment, and it processed the first sixteen eligible patients. Patients with febrile or AIDS-related illness, tumors, hepatitis B or C coinfection, immunomodulatory therapy, recent vaccination or treatment interruptions were excluded from enrollment. The TURBO-DNase kit was used to remove leftover genomic DNA, and GLOBINclear was used to deplete globin mRNA. Just before antiretroviral therapy was started, pretreatment blood was collected from HIV-infected patients.

The sample belongs to a study of HIV-infected patients and healthy controls (dated 2014 in TCRdb). Study-level background: Although they stayed below normal ranges, CD4 counts in about 85% of the 16 patients rose modestly but significantly after three months of therapy. No consistent shift in CD8 counts was seen during early therapy, whereas a slight rise was seen in the CD4:CD8 ratio. Viral load fell below detection in about 75% of the 16 patients by the second bleed and in all patients following a further year of therapy. Patients lacked overall T-cell lymphocytopenia, and total CDR3 counts per chain did not differ significantly from controls. The study asked whether deep sequencing of the TCR repertoire from small blood samples of HIV patients could detect immune perturbation and reconstitution.

Between the V and J ends, shortened by 3 bases and 0 bases respectively, the junction contains 9 bases. The CDR3 goes from the cysteine to the phenylalanine over 15 residues. Just the 45-base CDR3 DNA is kept, in frame starting at base 1. Approximately 0.5 ug RNA was reverse transcribed with SuperScript III using primers against the alpha and beta constant regions. Alpha and beta chain libraries were generated separately via chain-specific third strand synthesis with multiplexing indices. To avoid primer bias, the protocol used one single primer pair to amplify every rearrangement within a chain, and the protocol also attached molecular barcodes to each cDNA molecule. The SP2 sequencing primer site and a random hexamer were carried on a 5' RACE adapter, to which purified cDNA was joined by T4 RNA Ligase 1. With slow temperature ramps used to favor optimal annealing, second strand synthesis was primed from the SP2 site with Phusion polymerase. The 12-nucleotide barcode on each molecule comprised two random hexamer sequences, both introduced before amplification and concatenated. A short first PCR added P5 and P7 adapter elements plus a second index, followed by a roughly 23-cycle amplification PCR with P5s and P7 primers. The libraries went through approximately 26 PCR cycles in total, were quantified on a Qubit, were sized on a Bioanalyzer, and were diluted to around 3.7 nM. The normalized libraries were sequenced on an Illumina MiSeq using 2 x 250 paired-end kits. Into 10 ul Tris-Cl, the reverse transcription reactions were eluted following cleanup on MinElute columns. The adapter ligations were run for roughly 25 hours at 16 degrees C, and AMPure XP beads at a 1:1 ratio were afterwards used to clean them. On the authors' methods: Demultiplexed FASTQ files were processed with a modified Decombinator that output V, J, insert and barcode information. Sequences that shared a barcode but differed from the dominant sequence were treated as errors and discarded, and barcodes were clustered at Levenshtein distance 3 and counted to estimate the original cDNA molecules. For downstream analyses, the R packages ineq, vegan, igraph and RCytoscape were used, along with IMGT nomenclature and CDR3 definitions. V gene usage was computed over distinct sequences, each TCR counted once to avoid skew from clonal expansion. Unique CDR3 amino acid sequences within a donor were connected in similarity networks whenever two sequences differed by a single Levenshtein edit. In the repertoires, a search was made for a compiled set of published HIV-specific CDR3s (roughly 92 alpha, several hundred beta) and CMV-specific CDR3s (around 13 alpha, approximately 250 beta). Random subsampling to size-matched repertoires demonstrated that the decreased diversity in patients did not result from their lower sequence numbers. TCRdb took the public reads, trimmed them with fastp at Q25, ran MiXCR for clone calling and kept in-frame beta chains. Each entry merges the rows of one CDR3 protein and shows their most common DNA and genes. Here the V and J calls rest on TCRdb's processing, not on the authors' analysis. The sample table lists some 4,300 distinct CDR3 sequences, roughly 15% of them with a count of one. Of the sample, approximately 15% is held by the ten largest clones.

Overall results and qualifications from the work: In the study, no determination of donor HLA types was made. During therapy, HIV-associated CDR3s significantly decreased in frequency, while CMV-associated CDR3s did not change significantly, though most became more frequent. Significantly different mean usage between HIV-infected patients and controls was observed for eight alpha and eight beta V genes. Sequencing depth was restricted by the use of whole blood, which also prevented the dynamics of distinct T-cell subpopulations from being separated. Unequal numbers of distinct sequences between patients and controls complicated comparisons, and size-matching overweighted rare events from HIV-infected data. The observed differences in diversity were not explained by the slight differences in age and sex profiles between the study cohorts. Healthy control repertoires showed roughly threefold more distinct CDR3s and higher Shannon diversity than untreated HIV+ repertoires. HIV-infected repertoires had significantly higher mean Gini indices than controls, possibly reflecting oligoclonality. In the samples, alpha-beta chain pairing was left undetermined. A major limit on how widely the findings apply, in the view of the authors, was that only sixteen HIV-infected individuals were processed. Alpha-chain CDR3s from MAIT cells occurred at high frequency in healthy controls but were severely depleted in HIV+ repertoires. In HIV-infected patients, the apparent post-therapy recovery of the Gini index was not replicated in size-matched repertoire data. By Jaccard index and by the count of highly shared sequences, healthy controls shared more CDR3s between individuals than HIV+ patients did.

The chain couples TRBV12-3 or TRBV12-4 to TRBJ1-5; a tentative D call is TRBD1 (5 bases match). This clonotype was obtained from an adult with HIV infection. Sequencing used blood, obtained before antiretroviral therapy. Here is the DNA: TGTGCCAGCAGTTTTGGGGGGATTAGCAATCAGCCCCAGCATTTT. It specifies CASSFGGISNQPQHF.